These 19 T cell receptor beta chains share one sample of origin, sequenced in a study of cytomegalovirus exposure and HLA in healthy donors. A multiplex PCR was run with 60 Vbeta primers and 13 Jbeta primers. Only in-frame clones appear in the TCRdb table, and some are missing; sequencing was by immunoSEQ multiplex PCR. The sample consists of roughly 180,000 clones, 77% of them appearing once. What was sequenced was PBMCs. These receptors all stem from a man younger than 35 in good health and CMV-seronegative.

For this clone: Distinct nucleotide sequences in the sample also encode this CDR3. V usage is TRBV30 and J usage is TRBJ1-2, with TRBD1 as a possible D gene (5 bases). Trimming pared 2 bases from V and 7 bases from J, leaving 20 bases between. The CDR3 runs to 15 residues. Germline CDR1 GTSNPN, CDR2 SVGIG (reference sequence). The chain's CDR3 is CAWSPPGLVTSGYTF. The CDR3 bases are TGTGCCTGGAGTCCCCCGGGACTAGTAACTAGTGGCTACACCTTC.

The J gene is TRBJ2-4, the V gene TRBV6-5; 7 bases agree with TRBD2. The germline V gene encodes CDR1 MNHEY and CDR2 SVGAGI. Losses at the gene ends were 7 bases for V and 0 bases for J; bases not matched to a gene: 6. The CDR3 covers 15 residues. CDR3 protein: CASKRGALAKNIQYF. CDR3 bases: TGTGCCAGCAAGCGGGGCGCTCTAGCCAAAAACATTCAGTACTTC.

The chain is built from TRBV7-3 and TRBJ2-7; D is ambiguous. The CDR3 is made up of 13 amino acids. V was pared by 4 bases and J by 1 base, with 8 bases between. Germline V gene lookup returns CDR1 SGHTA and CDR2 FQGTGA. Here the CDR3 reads CASSSAPSYEQYF. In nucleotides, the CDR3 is TGTGCCAGCAGCTCCGCGCCATCCTACGAGCAGTACTTC.

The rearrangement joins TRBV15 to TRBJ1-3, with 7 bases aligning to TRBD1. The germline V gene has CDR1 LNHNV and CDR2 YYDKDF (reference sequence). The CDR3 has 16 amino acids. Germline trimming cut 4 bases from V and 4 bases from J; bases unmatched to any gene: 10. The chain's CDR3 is CATSTGGGGGGNTIYF. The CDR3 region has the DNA TGTGCCACCAGCACAGGTGGAGGGGGCGGCGGAAACACCATATATTTT.

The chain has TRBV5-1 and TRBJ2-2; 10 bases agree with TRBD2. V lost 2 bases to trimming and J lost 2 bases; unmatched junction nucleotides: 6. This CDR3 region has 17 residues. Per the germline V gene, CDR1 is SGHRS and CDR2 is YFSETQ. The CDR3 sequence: CASSLASGGLNTGELFF. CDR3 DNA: TGCGCCAGCAGCTTAGCTAGCGGGGGTTTAAACACCGGGGAGCTGTTTTTT.

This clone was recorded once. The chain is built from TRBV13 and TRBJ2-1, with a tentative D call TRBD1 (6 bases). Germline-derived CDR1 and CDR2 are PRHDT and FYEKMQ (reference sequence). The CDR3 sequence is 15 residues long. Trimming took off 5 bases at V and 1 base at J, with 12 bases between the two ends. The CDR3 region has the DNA TGTGCCAGCAGCACGCAGACAGGTTCCTACAATGAGCAGTTCTTC. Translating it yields CASSTQTGSYNEQFF.

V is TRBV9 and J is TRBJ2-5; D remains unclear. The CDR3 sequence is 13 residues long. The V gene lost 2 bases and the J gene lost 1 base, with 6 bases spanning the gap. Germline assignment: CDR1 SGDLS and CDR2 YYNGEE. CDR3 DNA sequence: TGTGCCAGCAGCGTGGCCATCCAAGAGACCCAGTACTTC. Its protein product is CASSVAIQETQYF.

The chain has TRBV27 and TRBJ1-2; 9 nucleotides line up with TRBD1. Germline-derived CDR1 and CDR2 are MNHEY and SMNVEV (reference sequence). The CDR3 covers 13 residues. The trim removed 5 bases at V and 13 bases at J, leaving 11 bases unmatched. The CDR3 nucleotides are TGTGCCAGCAGTCCCGGGACAGGGAGTCATCTCACCTTC. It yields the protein CASSPGTGSHLTF.

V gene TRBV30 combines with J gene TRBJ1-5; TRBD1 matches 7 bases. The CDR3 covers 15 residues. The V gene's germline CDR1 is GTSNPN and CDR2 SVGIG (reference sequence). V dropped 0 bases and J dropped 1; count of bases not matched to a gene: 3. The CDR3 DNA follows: TGTGCCTGGAGTGTTTACAGGGGCAGCAATCAGCCCCAGCATTTT. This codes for CAWSVYRGSNQPQHF. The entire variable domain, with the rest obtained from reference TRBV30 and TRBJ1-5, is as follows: SQTIHQWPATLVQPVGSPLSLECTVEGTSNPNLYWYRQAAGRGLQLLFYSVGIGQISSEVPQNLSASRPQDRQFILSSKKLLLSDSGFYLCAWSVYRGSNQPQHFGDGTRLSIL.

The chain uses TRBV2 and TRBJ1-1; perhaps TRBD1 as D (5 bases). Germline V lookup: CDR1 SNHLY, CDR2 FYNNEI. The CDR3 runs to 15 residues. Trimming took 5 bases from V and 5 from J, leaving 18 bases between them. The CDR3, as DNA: TGTGCCAGCAGTACCCAGGGTTTCATGGAGACTGAAGCTTTCTTT. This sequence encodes CASSTQGFMETEAFF.

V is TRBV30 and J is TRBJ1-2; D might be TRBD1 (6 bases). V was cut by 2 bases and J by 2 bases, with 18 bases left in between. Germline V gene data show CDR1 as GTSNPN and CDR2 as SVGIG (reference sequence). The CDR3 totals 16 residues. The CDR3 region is CAWSRPGTSWNYGYTF. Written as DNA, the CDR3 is TGTGCCTGGAGTCGACCCGGGACATCTTGGAACTATGGCTACACCTTC.

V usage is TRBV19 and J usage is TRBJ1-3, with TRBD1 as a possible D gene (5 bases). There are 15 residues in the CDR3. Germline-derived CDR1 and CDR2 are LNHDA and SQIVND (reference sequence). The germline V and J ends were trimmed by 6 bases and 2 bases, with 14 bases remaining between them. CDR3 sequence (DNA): TGTGCCAGTAGCCACCGGGGGGATACTGGAAACACCATATATTTT. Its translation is CASSHRGDTGNTIYF.

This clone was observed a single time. The CDR3 coding sequence is TGTGCCACCAGCAGCCAGGAGGGGCCCCAGCATTTT. This sequence encodes CATSSQEGPQHF. The chain combines TRBV15 with TRBJ1-5; D is unclear. CDR1 and CDR2 (germline): LNHNV, YYDKDF (reference sequence). Trimming cost V 3 bases and J 9 bases, with 9 bases left between them. This CDR3 is 12 amino acids long. The complete variable domain, with remaining parts taken from reference TRBV15 and TRBJ1-5, reads DAMVIQNPRYQVTQFGKPVTLSCSQTLNHNVMYWYQQKSSQAPKLLFHYYDKDFNNEADTPDNFQSRRPNTSFCFLDIRSPGLGDTAMYLCATSSQEGPQHFGDGTRLSIL.

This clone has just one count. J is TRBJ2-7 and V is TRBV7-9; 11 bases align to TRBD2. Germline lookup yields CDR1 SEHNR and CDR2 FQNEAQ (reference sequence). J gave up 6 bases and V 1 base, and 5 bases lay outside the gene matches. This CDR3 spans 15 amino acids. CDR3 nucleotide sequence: TGTGCCAGCAGCTTAGAACTAGCGGGAGTGGGCGAGCAGTACTTC. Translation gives CASSLELAGVGEQYF.

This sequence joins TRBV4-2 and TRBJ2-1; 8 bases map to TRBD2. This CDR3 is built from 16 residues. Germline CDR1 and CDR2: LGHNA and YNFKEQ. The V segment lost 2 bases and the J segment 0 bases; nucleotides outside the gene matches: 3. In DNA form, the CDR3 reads TGTGCCAGCAGCCAAAAGCGGGGGAACTCCTACAATGAGCAGTTCTTC. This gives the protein CASSQKRGNSYNEQFF.

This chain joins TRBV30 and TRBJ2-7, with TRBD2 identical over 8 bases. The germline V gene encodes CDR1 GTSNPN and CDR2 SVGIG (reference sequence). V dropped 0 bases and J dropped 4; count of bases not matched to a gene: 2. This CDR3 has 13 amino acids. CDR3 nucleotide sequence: TGTGCCTGGAGTGTGAGCGGGGGATACGAGCAGTACTTC. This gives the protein CAWSVSGGYEQYF.

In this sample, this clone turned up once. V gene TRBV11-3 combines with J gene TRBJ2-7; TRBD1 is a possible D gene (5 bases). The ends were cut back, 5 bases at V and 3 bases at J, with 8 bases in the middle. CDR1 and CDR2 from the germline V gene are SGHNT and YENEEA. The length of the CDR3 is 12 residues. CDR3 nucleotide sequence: TGTGCCAGCAGCACCAGGGACTACGAGCAGTACTTC. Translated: CASSTRDYEQYF.

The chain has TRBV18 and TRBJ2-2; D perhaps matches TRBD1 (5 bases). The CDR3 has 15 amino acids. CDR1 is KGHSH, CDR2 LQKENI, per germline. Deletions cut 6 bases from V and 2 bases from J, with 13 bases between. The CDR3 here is CASSHQGYNTGELFF. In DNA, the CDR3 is TGTGCCAGCTCCCACCAGGGATATAACACCGGGGAGCTGTTTTTT.

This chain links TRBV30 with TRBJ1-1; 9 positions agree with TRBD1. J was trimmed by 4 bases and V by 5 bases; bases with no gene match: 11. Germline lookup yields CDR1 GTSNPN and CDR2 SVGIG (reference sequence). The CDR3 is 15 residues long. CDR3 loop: CAWENRGPFSTEAFF. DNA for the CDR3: TGTGCCTGGGAGAACAGGGGGCCGTTCAGCACTGAAGCTTTCTTT.